The entry below describes one TCR beta chain. What it binds is unknown. Sample-barcoded 5' priming and a J-beta primer mix drove a second PCR of roughly 7 to 11 cycles. Researchers report that a template-switch adaptor with 12 random nucleotides tagged each cDNA molecule. TCRdb itself ran the 5' RACE reads through MiXCR, one entry per CDR3 protein. The table has 650,000 to 800,000 distinct CDR3 sequences, 44% seen once. This sample is drawn from a study of blood T cells in healthy people across ages. Trimming took 7 bases from V and 11 from J, leaving 21 bases between them. CDR1 is SGHDT, CDR2 YYEEEE, per germline. The CDR3 is made up of 13 amino acids. The study, taken as a whole, reports: Per-million-T-cell TCR beta diversity fell roughly linearly with age.

This clonotype was sampled from a man in his 60s in good health. The material sequenced was blood. The J gene is TRBJ2-5, the V gene TRBV5-6; D is possibly TRBD2 (5 bases). The CDR3 region has the DNA TGTGCCAGCGCCGAGGACTCTAGATTTGAGCAGTACTTC. This codes for CASAEDSRFEQYF.